This T cell receptor beta chain stems from a study of control samples from healthy donors and cancer patients. CDR1 and CDR2 from the germline V gene are LNHDA and SQIVND (reference sequence). After removal of 7 bases from V and 0 bases from J, the junction contained 9 bases not matched to a gene. This CDR3 spans 16 amino acids. TCRdb keeps only in-frame clones here, not all; method: immunoSEQ multiplex PCR. The data contain 100,000 or so clones, less than 90% of them singletons. Sequencing was performed on blood. V and J are TRBV19 and TRBJ2-1; 7 bases align to TRBD1. This TCR was recovered from a woman aged 45 to 65 in good health. The chain's CDR3 is CASTPLQGSSYNEQFF. CDR3 coding DNA: TGTGCCAGTACCCCTTTACAGGGGAGCTCCTACAATGAGCAGTTCTTC. Drawing the rest from reference TRBV19 and TRBJ2-1, the complete variable domain is DGGITQSPKYLFRKEGQNVTLSCEQNLNHDAMYWYRQDPGQGLRLIYYSQIVNDFQKGDIAEGYSVSREKKESFPLTVTSAQKNPTAFYLCASTPLQGSSYNEQFFGPGTRLTVL.